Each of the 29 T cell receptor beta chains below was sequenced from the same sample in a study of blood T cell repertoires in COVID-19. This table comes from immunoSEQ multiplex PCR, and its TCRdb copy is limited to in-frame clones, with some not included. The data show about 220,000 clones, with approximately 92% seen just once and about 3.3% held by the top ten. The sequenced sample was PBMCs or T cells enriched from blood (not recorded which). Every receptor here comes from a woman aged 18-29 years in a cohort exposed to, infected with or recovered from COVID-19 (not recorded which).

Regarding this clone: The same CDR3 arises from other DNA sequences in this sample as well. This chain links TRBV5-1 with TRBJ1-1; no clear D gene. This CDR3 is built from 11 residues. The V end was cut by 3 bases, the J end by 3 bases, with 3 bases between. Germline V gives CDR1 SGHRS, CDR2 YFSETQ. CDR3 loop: CASSSDTEAFF. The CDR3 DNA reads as TGCGCCAGCAGCTCCGACACTGAAGCTTTCTTT.

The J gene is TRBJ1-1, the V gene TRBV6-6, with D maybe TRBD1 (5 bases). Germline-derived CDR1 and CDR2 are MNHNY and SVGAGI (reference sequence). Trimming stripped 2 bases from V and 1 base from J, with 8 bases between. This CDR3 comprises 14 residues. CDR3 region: CASSYGGGNTEAFF. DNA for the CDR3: TGTGCCAGCAGTTACGGGGGGGGGAACACTGAAGCTTTCTTT.

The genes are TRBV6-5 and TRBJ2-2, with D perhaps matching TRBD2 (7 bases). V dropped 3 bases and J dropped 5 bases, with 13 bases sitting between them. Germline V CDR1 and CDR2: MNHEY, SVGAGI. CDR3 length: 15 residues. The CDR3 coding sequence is TGTGCCAGCAGTTATGGGGGGGCGCAGACCGGGGAGCTGTTTTTT. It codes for CASSYGGAQTGELFF.

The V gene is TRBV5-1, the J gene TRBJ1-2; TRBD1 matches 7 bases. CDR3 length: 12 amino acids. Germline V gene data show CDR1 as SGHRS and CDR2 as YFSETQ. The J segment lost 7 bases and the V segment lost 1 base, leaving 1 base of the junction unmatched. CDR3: CASSLTGAGYTF. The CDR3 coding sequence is TGCGCCAGCAGCTTGACAGGGGCTGGCTACACCTTC.

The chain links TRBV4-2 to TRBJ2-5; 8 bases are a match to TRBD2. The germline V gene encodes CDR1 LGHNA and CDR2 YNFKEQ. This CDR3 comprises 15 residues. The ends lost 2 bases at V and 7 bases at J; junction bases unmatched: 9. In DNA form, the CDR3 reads TGTGCCAGCAGCCAACCCACCGGGGGGGCGGGGACCCAGTACTTC. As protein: CASSQPTGGAGTQYF.

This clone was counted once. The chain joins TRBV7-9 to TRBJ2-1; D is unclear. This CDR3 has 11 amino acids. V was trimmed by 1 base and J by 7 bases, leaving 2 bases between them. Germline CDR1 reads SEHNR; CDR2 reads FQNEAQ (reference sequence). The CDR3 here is CASSLVNEQFF. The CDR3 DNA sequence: TGTGCCAGCAGCTTAGTAAATGAGCAGTTCTTC.

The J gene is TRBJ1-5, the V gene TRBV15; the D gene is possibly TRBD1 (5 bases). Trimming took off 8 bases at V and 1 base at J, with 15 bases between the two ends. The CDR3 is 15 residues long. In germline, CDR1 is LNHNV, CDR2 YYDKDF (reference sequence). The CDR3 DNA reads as TGTGCCACCGACCAGGGCAGGACAAGCAATCAGCCCCAGCATTTT. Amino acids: CATDQGRTSNQPQHF.

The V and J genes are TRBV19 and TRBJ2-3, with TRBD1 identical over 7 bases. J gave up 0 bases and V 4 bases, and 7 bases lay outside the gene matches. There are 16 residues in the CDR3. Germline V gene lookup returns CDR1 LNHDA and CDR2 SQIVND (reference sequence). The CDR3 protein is CASSTWGQPSTDTQYF. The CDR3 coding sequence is TGTGCCAGTAGTACCTGGGGACAGCCTAGCACAGATACGCAGTATTTT.

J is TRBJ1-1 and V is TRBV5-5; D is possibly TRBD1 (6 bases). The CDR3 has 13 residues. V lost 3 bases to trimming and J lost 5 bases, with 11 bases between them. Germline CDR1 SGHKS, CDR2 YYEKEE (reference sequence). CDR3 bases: TGTGCCAGCAGCTCACAGGGAGATACTGAAGCTTTCTTT. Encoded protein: CASSSQGDTEAFF.

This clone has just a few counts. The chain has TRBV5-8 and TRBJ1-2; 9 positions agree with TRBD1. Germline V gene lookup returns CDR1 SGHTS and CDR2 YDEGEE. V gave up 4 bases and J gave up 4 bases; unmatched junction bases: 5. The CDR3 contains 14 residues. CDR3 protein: CASSPQGAGYGYTF. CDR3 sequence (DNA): TGTGCCAGCAGCCCACAGGGGGCAGGCTATGGCTACACCTTC.

The CDR3 reads CASSLQIVGGLHGYTF. DNA of the CDR3: TGTGCCAGCAGTTTACAGATCGTGGGGGGGCTGCATGGCTACACCTTC. This chain uses TRBV28 with TRBJ1-2; a weak D match, TRBD1 (6 bases). Germline-derived CDR1 and CDR2 are MDHEN and SYDVKM. V shed 2 bases and J shed 6 bases, with 19 bases lying between them. CDR3 length: 16 amino acids.

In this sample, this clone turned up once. In DNA, the CDR3 is TGTGCCAGCTCACTCCTCGGGGTGTCTAATGAAAAACTGTTTTTT. Translated: CASSLLGVSNEKLFF. The chain has TRBV18 and TRBJ1-4; D not resolved. The CDR3 is made up of 15 amino acids. V was cut by 4 bases and J by 3 bases, with 12 bases left in between. Germline lookup yields CDR1 KGHSH and CDR2 LQKENI.

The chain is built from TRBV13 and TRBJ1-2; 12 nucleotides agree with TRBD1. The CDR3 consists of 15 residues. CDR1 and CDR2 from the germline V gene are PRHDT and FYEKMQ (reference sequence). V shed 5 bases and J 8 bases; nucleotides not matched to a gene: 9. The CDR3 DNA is TGTGCCAGCAGCCCGGGACAGGGGGCAATTATGGGCTACACCTTC. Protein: CASSPGQGAIMGYTF.

CDR3 residues: CASSIQGAVQPQHF. CDR3 DNA: TGTGCCAGCAGTATACAGGGGGCGGTTCAGCCCCAGCATTTT. The V gene is TRBV27, the J gene TRBJ1-5; 9 positions agree with TRBD1. The V and J ends lost 5 bases and 6 bases, in that order; junction bases with no gene match: 5. This CDR3 is built from 14 residues. Germline-derived CDR1 and CDR2 are MNHEY and SMNVEV (reference sequence).

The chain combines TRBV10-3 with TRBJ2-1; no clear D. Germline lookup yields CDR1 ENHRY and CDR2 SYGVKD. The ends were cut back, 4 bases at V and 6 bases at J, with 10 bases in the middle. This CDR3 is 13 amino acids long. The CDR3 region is CAISGTTSNEQFF. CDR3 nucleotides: TGTGCCATCAGTGGAACTACTTCCAATGAGCAGTTCTTC.

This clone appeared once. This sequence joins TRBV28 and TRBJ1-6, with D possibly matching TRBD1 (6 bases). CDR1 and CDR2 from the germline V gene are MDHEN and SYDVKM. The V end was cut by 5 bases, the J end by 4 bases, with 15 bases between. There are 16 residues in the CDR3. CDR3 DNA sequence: TGTGCCAGCAGTCCCAGGTGGCAGGGGTATAATTCACCCCTCCACTTT. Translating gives CASSPRWQGYNSPLHF.

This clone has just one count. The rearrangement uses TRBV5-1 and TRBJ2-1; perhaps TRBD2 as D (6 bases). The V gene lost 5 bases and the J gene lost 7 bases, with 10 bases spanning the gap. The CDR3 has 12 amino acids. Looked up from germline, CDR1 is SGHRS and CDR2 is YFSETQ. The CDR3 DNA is TGCGCCAGCAGAGATGGGGGGAATGAGCAGTTCTTC. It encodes CASRDGGNEQFF.

The CDR3 bases are TGTGCCAGCAGTGCAGGGAAGATGGAAGGTGAAAAACTGTTTTTT. Its translation is CASSAGKMEGEKLFF. The chain has TRBV2 and TRBJ1-4; possibly TRBD1 for D (5 bases). Trimming left V 4 bases short and J 7 bases short, with 16 bases between. The CDR3 runs to 15 residues. CDR1 SNHLY and CDR2 FYNNEI come from the germline V gene.

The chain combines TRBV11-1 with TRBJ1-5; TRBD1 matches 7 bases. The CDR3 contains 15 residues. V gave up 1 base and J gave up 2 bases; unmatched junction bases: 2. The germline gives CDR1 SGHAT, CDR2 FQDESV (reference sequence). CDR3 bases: TGTGCCAGCAGCTTAGACAGGGGAGGCAATCAGCCCCAGCATTTT. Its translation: CASSLDRGGNQPQHF.

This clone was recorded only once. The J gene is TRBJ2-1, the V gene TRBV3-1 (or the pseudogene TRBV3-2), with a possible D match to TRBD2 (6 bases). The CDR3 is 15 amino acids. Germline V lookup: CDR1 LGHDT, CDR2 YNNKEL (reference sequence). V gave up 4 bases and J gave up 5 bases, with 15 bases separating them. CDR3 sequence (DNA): TGTGCCAGCAGCCTCCGGGGGATCGGAGACAATGAGCAGTTCTTC. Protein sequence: CASSLRGIGDNEQFF.

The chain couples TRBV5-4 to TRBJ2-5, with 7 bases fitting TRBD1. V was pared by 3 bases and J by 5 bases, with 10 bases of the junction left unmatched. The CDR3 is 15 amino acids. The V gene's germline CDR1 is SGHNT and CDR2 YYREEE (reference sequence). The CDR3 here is CASSSPTTGLETQYF. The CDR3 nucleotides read TGTGCCAGCAGCTCCCCCACGACAGGGCTGGAGACCCAGTACTTC.

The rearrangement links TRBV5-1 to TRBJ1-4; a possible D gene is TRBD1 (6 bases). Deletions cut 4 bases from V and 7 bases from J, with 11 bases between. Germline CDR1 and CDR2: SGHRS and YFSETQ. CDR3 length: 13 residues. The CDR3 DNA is TGCGCCAGCAGCCAGGGAGGGGGTGAAAAACTGTTTTTT. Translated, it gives CASSQGGGEKLFF. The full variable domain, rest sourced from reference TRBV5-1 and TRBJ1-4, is KAGVTQTPRYLIKTRGQQVTLSCSPISGHRSVSWYQQTPGQGLQFLFEYFSETQRNKGNFPGRFSGRQFSNSRSEMNVSTLELGDSALYLCASSQGGGEKLFFGSGTQLSVL.

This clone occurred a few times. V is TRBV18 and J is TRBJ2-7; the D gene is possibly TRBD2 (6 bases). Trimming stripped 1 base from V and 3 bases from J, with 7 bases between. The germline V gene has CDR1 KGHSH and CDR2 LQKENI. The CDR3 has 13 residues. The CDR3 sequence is CASSPQDYYEQYF. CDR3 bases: TGTGCCAGCTCACCACAGGACTACTACGAGCAGTACTTC.

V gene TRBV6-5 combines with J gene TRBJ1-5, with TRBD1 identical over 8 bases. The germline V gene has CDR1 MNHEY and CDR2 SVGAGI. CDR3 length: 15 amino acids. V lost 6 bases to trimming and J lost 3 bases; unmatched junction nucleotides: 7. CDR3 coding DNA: TGTGCCAGCAGGGGACAGGTCGACCTCAATCAGCCCCAGCATTTT. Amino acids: CASRGQVDLNQPQHF.

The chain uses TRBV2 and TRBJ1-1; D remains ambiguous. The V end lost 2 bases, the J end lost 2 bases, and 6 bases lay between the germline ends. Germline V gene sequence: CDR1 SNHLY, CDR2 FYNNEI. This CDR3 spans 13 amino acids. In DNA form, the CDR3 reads TGTGCCAGCAGTGAATTAATAAACACTGAAGCTTTCTTT. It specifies CASSELINTEAFF.

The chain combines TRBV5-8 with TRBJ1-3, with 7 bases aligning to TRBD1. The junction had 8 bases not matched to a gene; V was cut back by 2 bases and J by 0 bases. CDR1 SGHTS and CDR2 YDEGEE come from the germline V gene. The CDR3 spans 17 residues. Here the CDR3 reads CASSFLRDRASGNTIYF. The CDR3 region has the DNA TGTGCCAGCAGCTTCTTACGGGACAGAGCCTCTGGAAACACCATATATTTT.

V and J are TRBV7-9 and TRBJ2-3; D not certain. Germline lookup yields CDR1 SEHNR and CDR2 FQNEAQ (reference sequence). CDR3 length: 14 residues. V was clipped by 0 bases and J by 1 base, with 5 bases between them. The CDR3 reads CASSLARRTDTQYF. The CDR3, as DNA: TGTGCCAGCAGCTTAGCGCGGCGCACAGATACGCAGTATTTT.

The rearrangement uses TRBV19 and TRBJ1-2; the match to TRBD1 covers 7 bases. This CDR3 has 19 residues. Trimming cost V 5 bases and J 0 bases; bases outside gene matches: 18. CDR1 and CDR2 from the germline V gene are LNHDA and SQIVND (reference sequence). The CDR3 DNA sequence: TGTGCCAGTAGTCGGCCCGTTGGACAGGTTGGTTCGGCTAACTATGGCTACACCTTC. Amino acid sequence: CASSRPVGQVGSANYGYTF.

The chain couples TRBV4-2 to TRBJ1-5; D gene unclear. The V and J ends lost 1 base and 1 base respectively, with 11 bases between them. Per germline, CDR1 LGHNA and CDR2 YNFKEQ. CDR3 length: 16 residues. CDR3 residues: CASSQGRSGSNQPQHF. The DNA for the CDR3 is TGTGCCAGCAGCCAAGGAAGGAGTGGGAGCAATCAGCCCCAGCATTTT.